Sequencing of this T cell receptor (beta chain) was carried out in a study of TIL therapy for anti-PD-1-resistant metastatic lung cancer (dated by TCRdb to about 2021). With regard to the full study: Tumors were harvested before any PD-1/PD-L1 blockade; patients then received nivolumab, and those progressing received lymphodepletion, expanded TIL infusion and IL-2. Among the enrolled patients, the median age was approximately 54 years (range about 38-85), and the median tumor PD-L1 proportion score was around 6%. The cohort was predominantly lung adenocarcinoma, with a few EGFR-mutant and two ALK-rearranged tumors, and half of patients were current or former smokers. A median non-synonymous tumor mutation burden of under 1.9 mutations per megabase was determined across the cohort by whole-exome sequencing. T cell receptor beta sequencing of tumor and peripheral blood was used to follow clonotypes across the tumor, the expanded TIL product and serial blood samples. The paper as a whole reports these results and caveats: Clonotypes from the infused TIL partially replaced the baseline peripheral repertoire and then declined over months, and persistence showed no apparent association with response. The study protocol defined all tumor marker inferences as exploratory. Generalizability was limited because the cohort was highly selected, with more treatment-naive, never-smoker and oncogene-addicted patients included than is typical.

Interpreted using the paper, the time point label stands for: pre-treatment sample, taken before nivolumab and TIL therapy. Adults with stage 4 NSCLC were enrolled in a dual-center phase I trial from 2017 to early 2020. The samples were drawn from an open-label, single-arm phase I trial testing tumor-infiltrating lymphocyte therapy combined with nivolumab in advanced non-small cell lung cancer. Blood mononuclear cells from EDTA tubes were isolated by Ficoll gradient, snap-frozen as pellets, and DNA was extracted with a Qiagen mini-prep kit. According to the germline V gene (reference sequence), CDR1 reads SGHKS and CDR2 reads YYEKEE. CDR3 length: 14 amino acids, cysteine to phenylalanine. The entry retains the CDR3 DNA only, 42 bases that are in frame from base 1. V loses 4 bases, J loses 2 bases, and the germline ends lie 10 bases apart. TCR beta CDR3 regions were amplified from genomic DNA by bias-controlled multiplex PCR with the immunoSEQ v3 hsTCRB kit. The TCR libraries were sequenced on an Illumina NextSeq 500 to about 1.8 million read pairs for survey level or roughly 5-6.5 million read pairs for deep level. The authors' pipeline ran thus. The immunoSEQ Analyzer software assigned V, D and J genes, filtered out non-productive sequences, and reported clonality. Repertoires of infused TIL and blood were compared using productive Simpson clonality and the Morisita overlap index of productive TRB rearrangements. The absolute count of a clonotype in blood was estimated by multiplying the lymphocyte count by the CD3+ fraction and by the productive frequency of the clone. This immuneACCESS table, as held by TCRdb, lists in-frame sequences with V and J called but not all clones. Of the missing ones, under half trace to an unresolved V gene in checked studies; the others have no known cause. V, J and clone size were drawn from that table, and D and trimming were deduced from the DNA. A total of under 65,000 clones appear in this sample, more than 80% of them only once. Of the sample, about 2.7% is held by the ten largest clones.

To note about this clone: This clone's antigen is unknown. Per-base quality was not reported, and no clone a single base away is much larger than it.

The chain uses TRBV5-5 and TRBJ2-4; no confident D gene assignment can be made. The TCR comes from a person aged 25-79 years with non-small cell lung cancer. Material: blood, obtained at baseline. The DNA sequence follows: TGTGCCAGCAGCACCGCGGTGTCCAAAAACATTCAGTACTTC. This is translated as CASSTAVSKNIQYF. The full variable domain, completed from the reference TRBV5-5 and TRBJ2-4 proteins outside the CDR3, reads DAGVTQSPTHLIKTRGQQVTLRCSPISGHKSVSWYQQVLGQGPQFIFQYYEKEERGRGNFPDRFSARQFPNYSSELNVNALLLGDSALYLCASSTAVSKNIQYFGAGTRLSVL.